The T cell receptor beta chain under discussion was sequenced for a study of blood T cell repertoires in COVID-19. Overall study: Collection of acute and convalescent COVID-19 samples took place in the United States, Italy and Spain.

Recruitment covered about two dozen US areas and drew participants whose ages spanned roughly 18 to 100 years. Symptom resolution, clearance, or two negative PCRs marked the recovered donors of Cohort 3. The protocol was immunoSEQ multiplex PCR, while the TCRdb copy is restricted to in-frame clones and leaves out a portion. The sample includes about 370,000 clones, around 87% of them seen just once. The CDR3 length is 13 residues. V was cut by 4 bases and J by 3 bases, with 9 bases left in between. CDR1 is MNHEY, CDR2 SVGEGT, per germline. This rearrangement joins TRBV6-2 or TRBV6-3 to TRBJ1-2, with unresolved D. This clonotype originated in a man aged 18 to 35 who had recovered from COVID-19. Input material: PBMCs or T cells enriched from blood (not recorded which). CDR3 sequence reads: CASSLRTDYGYTF. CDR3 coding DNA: TGTGCCAGCAGTTTGCGGACTGACTATGGCTACACCTTC.